This TCR beta chain originates from a study of technical replicates of blood from several donors. Sequenced by immunoSEQ multiplex PCR; TCRdb stores in-frame clones only, minus some. This repertoire shows approximately 82,000 clones, around 94% found once; its top ten account for 0.26%. Germline V gene sequence: CDR1 MDHEN, CDR2 SYDVKM. This CDR3 spans 17 amino acids. Unmatched junction bases numbered 8, after V lost 2 bases and J lost 3 bases. This chain uses TRBV28 with TRBJ1-2, with 11 bases identical to TRBD1. The sequence was collected from a human donor in good health. Sample: T cells isolated from PBMCs. The CDR3 is CASSLRWTGGAHYGYTF. The CDR3 region has the DNA TGTGCCAGCAGTTTACGGTGGACAGGGGGCGCTCACTATGGCTACACCTTC.